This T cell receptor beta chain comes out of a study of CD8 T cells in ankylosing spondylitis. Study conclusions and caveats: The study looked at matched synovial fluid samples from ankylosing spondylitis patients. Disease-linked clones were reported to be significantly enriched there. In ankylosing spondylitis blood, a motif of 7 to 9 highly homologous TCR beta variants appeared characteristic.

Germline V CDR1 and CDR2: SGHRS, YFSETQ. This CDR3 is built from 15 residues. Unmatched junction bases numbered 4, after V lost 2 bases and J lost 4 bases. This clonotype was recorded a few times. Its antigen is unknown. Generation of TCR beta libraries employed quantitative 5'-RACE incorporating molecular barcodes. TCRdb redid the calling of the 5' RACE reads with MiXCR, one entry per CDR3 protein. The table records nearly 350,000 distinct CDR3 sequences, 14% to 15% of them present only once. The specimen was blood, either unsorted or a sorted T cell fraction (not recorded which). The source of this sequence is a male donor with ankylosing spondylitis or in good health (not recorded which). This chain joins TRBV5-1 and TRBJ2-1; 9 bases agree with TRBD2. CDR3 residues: CASSFILAGYNEQFF. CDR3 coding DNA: TGCGCCAGCAGCTTTATCCTAGCGGGATACAATGAGCAGTTCTTC.